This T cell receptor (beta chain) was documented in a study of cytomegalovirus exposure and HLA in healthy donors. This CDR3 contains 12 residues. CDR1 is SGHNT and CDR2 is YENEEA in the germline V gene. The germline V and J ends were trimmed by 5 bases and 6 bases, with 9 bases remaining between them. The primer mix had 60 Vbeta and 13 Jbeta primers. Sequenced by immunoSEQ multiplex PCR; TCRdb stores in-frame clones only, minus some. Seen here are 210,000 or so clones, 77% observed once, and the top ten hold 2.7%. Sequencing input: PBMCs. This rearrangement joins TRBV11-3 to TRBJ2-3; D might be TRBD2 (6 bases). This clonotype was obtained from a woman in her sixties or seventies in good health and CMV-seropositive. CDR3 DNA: TGTGCCAGCAGCCCCAGCGGGGATACGCAGTATTTT. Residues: CASSPSGDTQYF.